This T cell receptor beta chain derives from a study of T cell responses to AZD1222 COVID-19 vaccine. Germline trimming cut 5 bases from V and 5 bases from J; bases unmatched to any gene: 9. There are 15 residues in the CDR3. Germline values: CDR1 LNHDA, CDR2 SQIVND (reference sequence). Assay: immunoSEQ multiplex PCR; the TCRdb copy retains only in-frame clones and omits some. The table records over 100,000 clones, about 85% of them present only once. The sample in question was peripheral blood, obtained on day 0 of AZD1222 vaccination. The rearrangement joins TRBV19 to TRBJ1-5, with TRBD1 matching over 7 bases. The sequence was collected from an adult in good health. CDR3: CASSQDRRVYQPQHF. The CDR3 nucleotides are TGTGCCAGTAGTCAGGACAGGAGAGTGTATCAGCCCCAGCATTTT.